This T cell receptor beta chain stems from a study of blood T cell repertoires in COVID-19. Study at large: Spain, Italy and the United States supplied samples that represented acute and convalescent COVID-19. From T cells, B-cell-depleted T cells, or PBMCs came the material, which was cDNA or gDNA.

CDR1 is SGHNT and CDR2 is YYREEE in the germline V gene (reference sequence). The V gene lost 0 bases and the J gene lost 0 bases, with 6 bases spanning the gap. This CDR3 has 14 amino acids. Original data processing: Nucleated cell counts were estimated from reference gene primer amplification. TCRdb's table, derived via immunoSEQ multiplex PCR, lists solely in-frame clones and lacks some. That table furnishes V, J and clone size, whereas the DNA furnished D and trimming. The top ten clones hold around 3.4% of a sample with a few hundred thousand clones, 85% of them seen once. This chain joins TRBV5-4 and TRBJ1-1; D possibly corresponds to TRBD1 (5 bases). Sequencing used peripheral blood. This TCR derives from a young woman with acute or convalescent COVID-19. The CDR3 region is CASSLVQVNTEAFF. The CDR3 DNA reads TGTGCCAGCAGCTTGGTACAGGTGAACACTGAAGCTTTCTTT.